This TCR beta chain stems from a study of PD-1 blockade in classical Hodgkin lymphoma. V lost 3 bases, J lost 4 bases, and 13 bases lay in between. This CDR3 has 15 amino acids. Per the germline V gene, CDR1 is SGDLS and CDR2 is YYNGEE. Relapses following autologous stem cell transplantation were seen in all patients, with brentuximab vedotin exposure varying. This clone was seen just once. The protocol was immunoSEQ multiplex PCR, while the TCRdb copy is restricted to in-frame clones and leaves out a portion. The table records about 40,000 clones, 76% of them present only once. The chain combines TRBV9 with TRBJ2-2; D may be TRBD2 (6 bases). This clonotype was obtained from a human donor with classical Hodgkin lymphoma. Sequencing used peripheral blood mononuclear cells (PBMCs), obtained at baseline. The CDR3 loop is CASSARRVITGELFF. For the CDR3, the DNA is TGTGCCAGCAGCGCACGGAGGGTGATCACCGGGGAGCTGTTTTTT. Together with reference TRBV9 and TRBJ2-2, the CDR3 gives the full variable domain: DSGVTQTPKHLITATGQRVTLRCSPRSGDLSVYWYQQSLDQGLQFLIQYYNGEERAKGNILERFSAQQFPDLHSELNLSSLELGDSALYFCASSARRVITGELFFGEGSRLTVL.